This T cell receptor (beta chain) was observed in a study of blood T cell repertoires in COVID-19. As processed by the authors: How many nucleated cells were present was estimated from reference gene primer amplification. This table comes from immunoSEQ multiplex PCR, and its TCRdb copy is limited to in-frame clones, with some not included. D and trimming come from the DNA, and the V and J calls and clone size come from that table. The table lists about 250,000 clones, 82% of them singletons. CDR1 MNHEY and CDR2 SVGEGT come from the germline V gene. The CDR3 is made up of 15 amino acids. V shed 4 bases, J shed 7 bases, and the junction held 8 bases outside the gene matches.

This chain connects TRBV6-2 or TRBV6-3 to TRBJ2-5, with 11 bases identical to TRBD2. The source is a woman in her 70s with acute or convalescent COVID-19. Sequencing input: peripheral blood. In DNA form, the CDR3 reads TGTGCCAGCAGTTCTAGCGGGGGGCCCGCGAGGACCCAGTACTTC. This gives the protein CASSSSGGPARTQYF.